This T cell receptor beta chain was obtained from a study of shared T cell receptors in the human thymus. Germline V gene sequence: CDR1 WNHNN, CDR2 SYGVQD (reference sequence). The V gene end was trimmed by 8 bases and the J gene end by 3 bases; junction bases not matched to a gene: 6. This CDR3 region has 13 residues. Produced via immunoSEQ multiplex PCR; TCRdb's table is partial and in-frame only. The sample gives about 660,000 clones, 88% of which show up once; 0.0095% to 0.011% is in the top ten. This sample also belongs to another study, concerning human thymus T cells.

Sequencing was performed on thymocytes. The chain links TRBV10-1 to TRBJ2-7, with 8 positions matching TRBD1. This sequence originates from a boy in the first two years of life with a congenital heart defect. The CDR3 sequence is CASSGGEGYEQYF. CDR3 DNA sequence: TGCGCCAGCTCAGGGGGCGAAGGCTACGAGCAGTACTTC.